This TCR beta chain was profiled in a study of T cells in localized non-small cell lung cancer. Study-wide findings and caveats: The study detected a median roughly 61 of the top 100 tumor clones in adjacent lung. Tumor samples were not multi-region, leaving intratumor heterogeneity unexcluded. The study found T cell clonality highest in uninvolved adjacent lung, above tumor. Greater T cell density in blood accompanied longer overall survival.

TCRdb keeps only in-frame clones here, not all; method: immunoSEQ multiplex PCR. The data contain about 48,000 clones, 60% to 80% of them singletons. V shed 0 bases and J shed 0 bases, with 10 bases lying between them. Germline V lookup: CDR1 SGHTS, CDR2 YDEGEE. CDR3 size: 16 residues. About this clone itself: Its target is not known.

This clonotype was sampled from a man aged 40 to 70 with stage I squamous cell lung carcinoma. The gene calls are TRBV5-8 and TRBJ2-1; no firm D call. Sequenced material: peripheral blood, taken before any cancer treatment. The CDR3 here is CASSLVLVSSYNEQFF. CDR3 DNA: TGTGCCAGCAGCTTGGTTTTGGTGAGCTCCTACAATGAGCAGTTCTTC.